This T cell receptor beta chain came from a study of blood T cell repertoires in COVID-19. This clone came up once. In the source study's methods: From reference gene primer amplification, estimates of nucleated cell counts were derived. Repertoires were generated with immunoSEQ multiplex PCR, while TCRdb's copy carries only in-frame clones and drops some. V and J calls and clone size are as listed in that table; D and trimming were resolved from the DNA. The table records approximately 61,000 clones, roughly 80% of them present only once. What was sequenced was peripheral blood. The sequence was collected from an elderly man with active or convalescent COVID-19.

Here the CDR3 DNA reads TGTGCCAGCAGCCAAGAAGGCGGGGGGGCCTATGGGAAGAAGTTCTTC. Translation: CASSQEGGGAYGKKFF. The rearrangement links TRBV4-2 to TRBJ2-1, with TRBD2 identical over 9 bases. Germline V gene sequence: CDR1 LGHNA, CDR2 YNFKEQ. There are 16 residues in the CDR3. V shed 0 bases and J 14 bases; nucleotides not matched to a gene: 14.